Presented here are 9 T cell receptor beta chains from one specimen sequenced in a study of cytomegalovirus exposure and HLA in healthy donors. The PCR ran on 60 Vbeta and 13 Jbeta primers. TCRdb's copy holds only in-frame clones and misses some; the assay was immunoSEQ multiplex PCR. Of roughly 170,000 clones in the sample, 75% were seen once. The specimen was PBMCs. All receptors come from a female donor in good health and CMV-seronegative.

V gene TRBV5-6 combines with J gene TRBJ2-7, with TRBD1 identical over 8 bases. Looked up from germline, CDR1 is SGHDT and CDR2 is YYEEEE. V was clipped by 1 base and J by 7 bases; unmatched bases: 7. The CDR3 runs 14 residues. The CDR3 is CASSLTQGAWEQYF. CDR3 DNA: TGTGCCAGCAGCTTGACGCAGGGGGCATGGGAGCAGTACTTC.

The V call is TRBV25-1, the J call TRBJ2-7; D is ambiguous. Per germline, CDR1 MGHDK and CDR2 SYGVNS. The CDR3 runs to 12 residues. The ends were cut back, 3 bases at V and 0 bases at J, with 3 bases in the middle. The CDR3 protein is CASSDNSYEQYF. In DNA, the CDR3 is TGTGCCAGCAGTGATAACTCCTACGAGCAGTACTTC.

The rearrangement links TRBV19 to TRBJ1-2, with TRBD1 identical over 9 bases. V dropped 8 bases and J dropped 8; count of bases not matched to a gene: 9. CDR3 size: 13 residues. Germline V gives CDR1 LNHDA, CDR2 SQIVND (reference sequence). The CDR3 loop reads CASSLWTGEGYTF. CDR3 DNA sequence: TGTGCCAGTTCTCTTTGGACAGGGGAAGGCTACACCTTC.

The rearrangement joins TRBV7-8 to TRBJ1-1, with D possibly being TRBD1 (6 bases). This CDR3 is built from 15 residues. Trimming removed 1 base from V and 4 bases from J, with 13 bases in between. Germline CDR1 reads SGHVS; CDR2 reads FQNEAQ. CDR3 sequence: CASSLDQARGTEAFF. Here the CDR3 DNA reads TGTGCCAGCAGCTTAGATCAGGCCAGGGGCACTGAAGCTTTCTTT.

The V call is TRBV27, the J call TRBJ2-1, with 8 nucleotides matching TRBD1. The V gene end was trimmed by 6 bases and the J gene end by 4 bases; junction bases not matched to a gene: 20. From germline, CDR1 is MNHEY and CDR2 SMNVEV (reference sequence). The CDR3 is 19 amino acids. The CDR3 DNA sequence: TGTGCCAGCAGCCAGAACTGGAGAACTTACCAGGGGGCATACAATGAGCAGTTCTTC. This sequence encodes CASSQNWRTYQGAYNEQFF.

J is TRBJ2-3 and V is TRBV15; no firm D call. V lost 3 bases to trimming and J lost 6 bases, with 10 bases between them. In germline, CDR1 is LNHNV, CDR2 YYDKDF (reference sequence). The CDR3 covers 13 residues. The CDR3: CATSSYLEDTQYF. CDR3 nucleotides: TGTGCCACCAGCAGCTACCTGGAGGATACGCAGTATTTT.

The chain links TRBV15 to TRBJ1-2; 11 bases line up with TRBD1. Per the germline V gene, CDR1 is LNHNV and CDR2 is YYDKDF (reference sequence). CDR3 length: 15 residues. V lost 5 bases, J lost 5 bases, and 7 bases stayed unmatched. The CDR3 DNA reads TGTGCCACCAGCTCATGGACAGGGGGCTTTTATGGCTACACCTTC. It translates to CATSSWTGGFYGYTF.

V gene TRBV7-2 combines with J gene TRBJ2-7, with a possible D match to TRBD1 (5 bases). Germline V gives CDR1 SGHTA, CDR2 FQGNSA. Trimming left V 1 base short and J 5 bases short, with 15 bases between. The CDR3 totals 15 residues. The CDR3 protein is CASSLGPAGMNEQYF. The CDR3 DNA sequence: TGTGCCAGCAGCTTAGGCCCCGCAGGGATGAACGAGCAGTACTTC.

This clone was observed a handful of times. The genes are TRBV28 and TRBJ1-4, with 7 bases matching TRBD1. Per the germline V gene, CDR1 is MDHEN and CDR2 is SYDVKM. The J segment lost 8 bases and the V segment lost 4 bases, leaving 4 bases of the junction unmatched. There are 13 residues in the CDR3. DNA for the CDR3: TGTGCCAGCAGTTCGGACAGGCGGGAAAAACTGTTTTTT. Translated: CASSSDRREKLFF.